This TCR beta chain comes out of a study of cytomegalovirus exposure and HLA in healthy donors. Study-wide background: An earlier analysis found 95 million to 140 million unique TCR beta sequences from about 190 million T cells.

Study observations and caveats: When a later analysis was performed, an Asian-associated ancestry cluster reportedly had fewer N-insertions than the approximately 600-donor mean. A list of about 180 TCR beta chains associated with cytomegalovirus was given.

The PCR was carried out with 60 Vbeta primers and 13 Jbeta primers. TCRdb's table, derived via immunoSEQ multiplex PCR, lists solely in-frame clones and lacks some. The sample holds over 150,000 clones, about 80% seen once. This clone was seen a few times. The antigen is not known. The sample consisted of PBMCs. This TCR was recovered from a woman in her twenties or thirties in good health and CMV-seronegative.

The CDR3 coding sequence is TGCAGCGTTGCCGGGACCTACGAGCAGTACTTC. Residues: CSVAGTYEQYF. The chain links TRBV29-1 to TRBJ2-7; D may be TRBD2 (5 bases). Germline loops: CDR1 SQVTM, CDR2 ANQGSEA. V lost 4 bases and J lost 2, with 6 bases in between. This CDR3 has 11 residues.